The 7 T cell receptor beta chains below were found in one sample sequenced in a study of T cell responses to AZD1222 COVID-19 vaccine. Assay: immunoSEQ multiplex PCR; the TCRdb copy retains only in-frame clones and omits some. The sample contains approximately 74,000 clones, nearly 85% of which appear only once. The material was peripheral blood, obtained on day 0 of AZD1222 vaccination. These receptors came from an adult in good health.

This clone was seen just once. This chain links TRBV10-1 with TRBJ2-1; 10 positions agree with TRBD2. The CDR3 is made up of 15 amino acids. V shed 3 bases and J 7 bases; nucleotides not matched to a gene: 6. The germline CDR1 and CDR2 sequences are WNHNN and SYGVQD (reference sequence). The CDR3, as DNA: TGCGCCAGCAGTGATATGGTAGCGGGAGGAAATGAGCAGTTCTTC. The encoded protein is CASSDMVAGGNEQFF.

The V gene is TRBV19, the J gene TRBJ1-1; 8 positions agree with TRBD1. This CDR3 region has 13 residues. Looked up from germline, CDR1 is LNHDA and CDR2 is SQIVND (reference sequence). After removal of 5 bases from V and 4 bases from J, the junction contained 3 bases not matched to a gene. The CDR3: CASSVTGGTEAFF. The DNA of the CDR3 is TGTGCCAGTAGTGTAACAGGGGGCACTGAAGCTTTCTTT.

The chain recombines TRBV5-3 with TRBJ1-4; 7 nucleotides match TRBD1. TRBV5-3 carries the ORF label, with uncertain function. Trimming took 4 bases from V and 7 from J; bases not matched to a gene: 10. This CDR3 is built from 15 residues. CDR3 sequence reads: CARSADREEGEKLFF. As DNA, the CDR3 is TGTGCCAGAAGCGCCGACAGGGAGGAAGGTGAAAAACTGTTTTTT.

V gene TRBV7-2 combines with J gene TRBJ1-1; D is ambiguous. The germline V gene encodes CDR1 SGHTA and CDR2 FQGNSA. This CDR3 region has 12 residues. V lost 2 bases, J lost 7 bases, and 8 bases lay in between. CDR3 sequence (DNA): TGTGCCAGCAGCTTAAGTAGTCGTGAAGCTTTCTTT. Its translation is CASSLSSREAFF.

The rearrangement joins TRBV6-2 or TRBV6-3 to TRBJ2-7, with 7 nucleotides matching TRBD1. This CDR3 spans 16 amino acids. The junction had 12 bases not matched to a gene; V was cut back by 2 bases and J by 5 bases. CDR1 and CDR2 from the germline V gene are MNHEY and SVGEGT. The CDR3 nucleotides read TGTGCCAGCAGTTACCCGGGGTCGTCAGGGACAGACGAGCAGTACTTC. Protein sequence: CASSYPGSSGTDEQYF.

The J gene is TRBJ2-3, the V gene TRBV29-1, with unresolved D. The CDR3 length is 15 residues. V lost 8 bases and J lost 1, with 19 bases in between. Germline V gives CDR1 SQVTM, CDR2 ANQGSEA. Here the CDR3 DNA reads TGCAGCTCTTGGGTGGGCGACTTGGGCACAGATACGCAGTATTTT. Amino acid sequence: CSSWVGDLGTDTQYF.

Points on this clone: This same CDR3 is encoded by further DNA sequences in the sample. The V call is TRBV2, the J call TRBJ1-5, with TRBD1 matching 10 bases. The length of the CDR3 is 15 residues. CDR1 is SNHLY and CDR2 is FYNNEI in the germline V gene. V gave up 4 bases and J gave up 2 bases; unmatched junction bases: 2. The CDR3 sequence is CASSGQGAGNQPQHF. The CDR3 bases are TGTGCCAGCAGTGGACAGGGGGCAGGCAATCAGCCCCAGCATTTT.